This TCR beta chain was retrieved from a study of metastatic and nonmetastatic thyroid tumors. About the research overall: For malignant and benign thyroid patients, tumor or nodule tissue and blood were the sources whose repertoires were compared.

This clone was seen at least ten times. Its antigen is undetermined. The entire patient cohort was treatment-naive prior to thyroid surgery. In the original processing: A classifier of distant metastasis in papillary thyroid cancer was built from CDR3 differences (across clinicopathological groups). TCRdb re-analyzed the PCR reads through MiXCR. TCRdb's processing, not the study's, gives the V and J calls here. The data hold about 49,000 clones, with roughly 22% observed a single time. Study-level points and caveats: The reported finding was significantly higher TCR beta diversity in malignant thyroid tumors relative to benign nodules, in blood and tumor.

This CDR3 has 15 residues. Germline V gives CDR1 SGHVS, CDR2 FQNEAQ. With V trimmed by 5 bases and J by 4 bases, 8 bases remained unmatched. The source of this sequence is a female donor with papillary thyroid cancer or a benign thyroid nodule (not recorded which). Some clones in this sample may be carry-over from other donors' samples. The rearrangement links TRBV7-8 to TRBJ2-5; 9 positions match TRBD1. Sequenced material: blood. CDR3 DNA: TGTGCCAGCAGCGCAACACCGGGACAGGGAGAGACCCAGTACTTC. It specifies CASSATPGQGETQYF.